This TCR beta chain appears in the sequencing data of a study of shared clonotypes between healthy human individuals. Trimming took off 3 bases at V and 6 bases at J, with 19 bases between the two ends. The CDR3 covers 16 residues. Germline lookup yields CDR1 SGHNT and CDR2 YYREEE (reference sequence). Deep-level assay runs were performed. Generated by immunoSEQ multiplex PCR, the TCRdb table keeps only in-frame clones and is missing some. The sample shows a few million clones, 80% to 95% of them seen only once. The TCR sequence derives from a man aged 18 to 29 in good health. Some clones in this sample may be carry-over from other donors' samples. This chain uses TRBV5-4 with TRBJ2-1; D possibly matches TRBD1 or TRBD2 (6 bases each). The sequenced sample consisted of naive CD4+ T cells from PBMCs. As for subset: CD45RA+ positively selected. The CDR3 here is CASSSGAGDLSNEQFF. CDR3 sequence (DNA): TGTGCCAGCAGCTCGGGGGCCGGGGACTTGAGCAATGAGCAGTTCTTC.